This TCR beta chain appears in the sequencing data of a study of early T cells in non-severe SARS-CoV-2 infection. Study overall: Chains stayed unpaired after sequencing of bulk RNA from unsorted whole blood.

TCRdb itself ran the 5' RACE reads through MiXCR, one entry per CDR3 protein. The table has tens of thousands of distinct CDR3 sequences, under 6% seen once. V was pared by 5 bases and J by 0 bases, with 16 bases of the junction left unmatched. This CDR3 has 18 amino acids. Germline V gene sequence: CDR1 SEHNR, CDR2 FQNEAQ (reference sequence). This clonotype has ten or more counts. The receptor was isolated from an adult who was a healthcare worker with PCR-confirmed SARS-CoV-2 infection or an uninfected control (not recorded which). Sequenced sample: whole blood. This chain links TRBV7-9 with TRBJ2-7; 7 positions match TRBD1. The DNA of the CDR3 is TGTGCCAGCAGCACAGTACTTTCCCGGGACAGTCTCTCCTACGAGCAGTACTTC. Its translation: CASSTVLSRDSLSYEQYF.